This T cell receptor beta chain was sequenced during a study of blood T cell repertoires in COVID-19. Study-wide context: Both acute and convalescent COVID-19 samples were obtained from the United States, Italy and Spain. Sources were T cells, B-cell-depleted T cells, or PBMCs; the material itself was cDNA or gDNA.

TCRdb's copy holds only in-frame clones and misses some; the assay was immunoSEQ multiplex PCR. The repertoire holds about 72,000 clones, with about 89% as singletons. CDR3 length: 15 residues. Trimming took 1 base from V and 4 from J; bases not matched to a gene: 4. Germline V lookup: CDR1 SEHNR, CDR2 FQNEAQ (reference sequence). The V and J genes are TRBV7-9 and TRBJ1-5; 7 bases map to TRBD1. The sequenced sample was peripheral blood. This clonotype was sampled from a woman in her fifties or sixties with acute or convalescent COVID-19. CDR3 DNA: TGTGCCAGCAGCTTAGGGGGACAGTTAAATCAGCCCCAGCATTTT. Residues: CASSLGGQLNQPQHF. Together with reference TRBV7-9 and TRBJ1-5, the CDR3 gives the full variable domain: DTGVSQNPRHKITKRGQNVTFRCDPISEHNRLYWYRQTLGQGPEFLTYFQNEAQLEKSRLLSDRFSAERPKGSFSTLEIQRTEQGDSAMYLCASSLGGQLNQPQHFGDGTRLSIL.